The clone carrying this T cell receptor beta chain was seen repeatedly, ten times or more. The target antigen is unknown. The germline gives CDR1 MNHEY, CDR2 SVGAGI. V dropped 6 bases and J dropped 4; count of bases not matched to a gene: 2. The length of the CDR3 is 13 residues. The authors incorporated unique molecular identifiers into the TCR beta cDNA libraries. The T cell input of about 0.85 to 10 million gave a few hundred thousand cDNA molecules. TCRdb reprocessed the PCR reads via MiXCR and lists one record per CDR3 protein. Of approximately 360,000 distinct CDR3 sequences in the sample, around 37% were seen once. This record belongs to a study of post-analysis software for immune sequencing data. Findings and caveats of the study: Roughly 5 TRBV segments, including TRBV5-6, TRBV5-1 and TRBV20-1, were more frequent in patients than controls.

The chain carries TRBV6-5 and TRBJ2-7; 11 bases are shared with TRBD1. This receptor was taken from a girl aged 5 to 17 with multiple sclerosis. The sample taken for sequencing was blood. Written as DNA, the CDR3 is TGTGCCAGCAGGGACAGGGGGCCGTACGAGCAGTACTTC. Amino acids: CASRDRGPYEQYF.